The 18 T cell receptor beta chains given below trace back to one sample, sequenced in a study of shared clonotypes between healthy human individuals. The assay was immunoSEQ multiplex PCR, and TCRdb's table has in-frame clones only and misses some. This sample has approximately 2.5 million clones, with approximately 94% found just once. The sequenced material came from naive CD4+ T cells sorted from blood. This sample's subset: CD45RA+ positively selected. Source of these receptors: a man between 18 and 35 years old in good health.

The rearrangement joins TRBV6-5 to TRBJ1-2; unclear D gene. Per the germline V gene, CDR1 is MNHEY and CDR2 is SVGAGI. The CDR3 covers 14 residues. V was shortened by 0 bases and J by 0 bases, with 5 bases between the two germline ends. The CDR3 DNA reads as TGTGCCAGCAGTTACTCGCGGACTAACTATGGCTACACCTTC. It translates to CASSYSRTNYGYTF.

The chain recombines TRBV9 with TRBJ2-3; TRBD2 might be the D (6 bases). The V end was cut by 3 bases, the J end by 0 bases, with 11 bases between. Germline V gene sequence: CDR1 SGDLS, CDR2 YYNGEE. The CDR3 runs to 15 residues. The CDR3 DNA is TGTGCCAGCAGCGCCCCGGGACTCAGCACAGATACGCAGTATTTT. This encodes CASSAPGLSTDTQYF.

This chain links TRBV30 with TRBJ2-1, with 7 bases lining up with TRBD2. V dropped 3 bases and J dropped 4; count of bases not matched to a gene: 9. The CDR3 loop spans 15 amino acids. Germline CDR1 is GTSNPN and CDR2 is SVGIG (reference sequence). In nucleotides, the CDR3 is TGTGCCTGGAGGACAAAAGCGGGGTCTTACAATGAGCAGTTCTTC. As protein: CAWRTKAGSYNEQFF.

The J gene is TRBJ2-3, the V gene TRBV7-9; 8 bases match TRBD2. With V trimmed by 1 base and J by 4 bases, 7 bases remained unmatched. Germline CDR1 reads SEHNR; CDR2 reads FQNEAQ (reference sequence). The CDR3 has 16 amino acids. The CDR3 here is CASSLERERGSDTQYF. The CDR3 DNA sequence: TGTGCCAGCAGCTTAGAGCGGGAGCGGGGGTCAGATACGCAGTATTTT.

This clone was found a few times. This chain's CDR3 is CASSPGGWSNSPLHF. The DNA for the CDR3 is TGTGCCAGCAGCCCCGGGGGGTGGAGTAATTCACCCCTCCACTTT. The chain couples TRBV28 to TRBJ1-6, with D possibly matching TRBD1 (5 bases). Germline V gene sequence: CDR1 MDHEN, CDR2 SYDVKM. With 6 bases removed from V and 6 bases from J, the gap between germline ends came to 15 bases. The CDR3 has 15 residues.

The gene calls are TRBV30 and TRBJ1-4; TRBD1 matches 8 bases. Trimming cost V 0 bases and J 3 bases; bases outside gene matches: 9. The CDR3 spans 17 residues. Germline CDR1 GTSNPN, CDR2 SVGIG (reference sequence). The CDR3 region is CAWSVRAGGMSNEKLFF. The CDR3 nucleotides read TGTGCCTGGAGTGTACGGGCAGGGGGCATGTCTAATGAAAAACTGTTTTTT.

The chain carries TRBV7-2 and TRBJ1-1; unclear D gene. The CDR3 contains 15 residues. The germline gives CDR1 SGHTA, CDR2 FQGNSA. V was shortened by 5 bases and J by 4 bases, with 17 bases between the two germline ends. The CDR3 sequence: CASSIGLLGGTEAFF. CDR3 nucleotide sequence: TGTGCCAGCAGCATAGGGCTTTTGGGAGGCACTGAAGCTTTCTTT.

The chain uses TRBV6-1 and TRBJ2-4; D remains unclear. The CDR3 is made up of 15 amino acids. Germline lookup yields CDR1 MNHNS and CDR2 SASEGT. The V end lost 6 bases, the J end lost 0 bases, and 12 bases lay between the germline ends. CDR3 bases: TGTGCCAGCAGGCCGGAAACTTTAGCCAAAAACATTCAGTACTTC. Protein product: CASRPETLAKNIQYF.

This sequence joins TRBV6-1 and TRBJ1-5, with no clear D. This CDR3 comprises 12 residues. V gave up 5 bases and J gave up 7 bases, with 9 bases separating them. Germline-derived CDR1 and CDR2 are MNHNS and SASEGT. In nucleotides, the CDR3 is TGTGCCAGCAGTCTAGTTGGCCAGCCCCAGCATTTT. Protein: CASSLVGQPQHF.

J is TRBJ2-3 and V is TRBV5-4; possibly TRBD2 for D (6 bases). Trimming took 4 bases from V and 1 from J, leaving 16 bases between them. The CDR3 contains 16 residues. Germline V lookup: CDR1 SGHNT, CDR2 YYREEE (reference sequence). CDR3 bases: TGTGCCAGCAGCCCTGCGGCTAGCGACCGCACAGATACGCAGTATTTT. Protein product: CASSPAASDRTDTQYF.

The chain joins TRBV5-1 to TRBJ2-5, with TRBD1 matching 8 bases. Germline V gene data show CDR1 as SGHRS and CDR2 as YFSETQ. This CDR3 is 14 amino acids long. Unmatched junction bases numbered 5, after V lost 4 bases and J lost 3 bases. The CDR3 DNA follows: TGCGCCAGCAGCATACCGACAGGGGAAGAGACCCAGTACTTC. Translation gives CASSIPTGEETQYF.

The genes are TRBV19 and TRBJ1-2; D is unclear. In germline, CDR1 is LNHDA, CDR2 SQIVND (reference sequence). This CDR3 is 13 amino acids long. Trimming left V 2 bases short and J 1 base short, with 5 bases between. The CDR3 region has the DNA TGTGCCAGTAGTATAATGAGTAACTATGGCTACACCTTC. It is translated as CASSIMSNYGYTF.

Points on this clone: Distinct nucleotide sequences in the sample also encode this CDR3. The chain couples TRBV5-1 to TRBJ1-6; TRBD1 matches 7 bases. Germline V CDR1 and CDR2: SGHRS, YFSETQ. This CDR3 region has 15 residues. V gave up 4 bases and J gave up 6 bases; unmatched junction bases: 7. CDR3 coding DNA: TGCGCCAGCAGCCTACCGACAGGGATTAATTCACCCCTCCACTTT. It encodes CASSLPTGINSPLHF.

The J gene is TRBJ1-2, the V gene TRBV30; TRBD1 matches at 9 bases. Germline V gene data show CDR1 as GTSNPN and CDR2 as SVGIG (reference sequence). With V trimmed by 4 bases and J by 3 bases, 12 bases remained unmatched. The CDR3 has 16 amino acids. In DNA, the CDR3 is TGTGCCTGGATCCTGAGTTGGACAGGGGATCACTATGGCTACACCTTC. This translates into CAWILSWTGDHYGYTF.

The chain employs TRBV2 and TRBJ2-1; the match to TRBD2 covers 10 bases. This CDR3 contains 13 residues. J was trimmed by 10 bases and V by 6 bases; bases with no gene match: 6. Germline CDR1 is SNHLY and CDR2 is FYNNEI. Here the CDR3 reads CASRGTSVGEQFF. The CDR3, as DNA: TGTGCCAGCAGGGGGACTAGCGTCGGCGAGCAGTTCTTC. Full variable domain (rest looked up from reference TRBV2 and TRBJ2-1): EPEVTQTPSHQVTQMGQEVILRCVPISNHLYFYWYRQILGQKVEFLVSFYNNEISEKSEIFDDQFSVERPDGSNFTLKIRSTKLEDSAMYFCASRGTSVGEQFFGPGTRLTVL.

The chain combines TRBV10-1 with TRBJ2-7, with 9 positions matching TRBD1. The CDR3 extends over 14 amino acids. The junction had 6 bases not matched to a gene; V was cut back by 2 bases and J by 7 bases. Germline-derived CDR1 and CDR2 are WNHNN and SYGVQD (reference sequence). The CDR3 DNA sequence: TGCGCCAGCAGTGAGGGGACAGGGTGGCGGGAGCAGTACTTC. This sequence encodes CASSEGTGWREQYF.

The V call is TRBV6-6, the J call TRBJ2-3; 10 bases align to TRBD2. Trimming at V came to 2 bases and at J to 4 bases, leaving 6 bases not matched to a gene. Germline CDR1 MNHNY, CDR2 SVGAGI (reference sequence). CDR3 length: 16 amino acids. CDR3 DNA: TGTGCCAGCAGTTACCCGCTAGCGGGAGTACCAGATACGCAGTATTTT. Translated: CASSYPLAGVPDTQYF.

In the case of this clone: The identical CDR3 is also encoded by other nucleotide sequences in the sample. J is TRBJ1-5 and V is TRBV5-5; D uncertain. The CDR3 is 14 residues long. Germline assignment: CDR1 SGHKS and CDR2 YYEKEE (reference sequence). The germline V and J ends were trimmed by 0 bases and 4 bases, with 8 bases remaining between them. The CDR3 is CASSLEAGNQPQHF. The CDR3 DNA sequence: TGTGCCAGCAGCTTGGAGGCAGGAAATCAGCCCCAGCATTTT. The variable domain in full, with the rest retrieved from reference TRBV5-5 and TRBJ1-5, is DAGVTQSPTHLIKTRGQQVTLRCSPISGHKSVSWYQQVLGQGPQFIFQYYEKEERGRGNFPDRFSARQFPNYSSELNVNALLLGDSALYLCASSLEAGNQPQHFGDGTRLSIL.